What follows are 8 T cell receptor beta chains derived from one specimen sequenced in a study of blood T cell repertoires in COVID-19. Sequencing used immunoSEQ multiplex PCR; TCRdb keeps in-frame clones, though not all of them. The table includes 60,000 or so clones, approximately 91% detected once. The specimen was peripheral blood. All receptors come from a human donor in a cohort sampled during active COVID-19.

CDR3 loop: CASSEGGRSYGYTF. The CDR3 DNA reads TGCGCCAGCAGCGAAGGAGGCCGTAGCTATGGCTACACCTTC. The chain uses TRBV10-2 and TRBJ1-2; no firm D call. The CDR3 extends over 14 amino acids. CDR1 and CDR2 (germline): WSHSY, SAAADI. Trimming stripped 6 bases from V and 4 bases from J, with 15 bases between.

On this clone itself: One end of the junction fails to match germline, which may point to a read error. This chain connects TRBV19 to TRBJ1-1; D possibly corresponds to TRBD1 (6 bases). The germline CDR1 and CDR2 sequences are LNHDA and SQIVND (reference sequence). CDR3 size: 13 residues. CDR3 amino acids: CASSPLRDTEAFF. The CDR3 DNA reads TGTGCCAGTAGTCCTCTCCGGGACACCGAAGCTTTCTTT.

The V gene is TRBV4-3, the J gene TRBJ2-2, with a weak D call TRBD1 (5 bases). This CDR3 has 13 residues. Trimming removed 5 bases at V and 4 bases at J, with 8 bases between. Per the germline V gene, CDR1 is LGHNA and CDR2 is YSLEER. The CDR3 sequence is CASSWTITGELFF. The CDR3 bases are TGCGCCAGCAGCTGGACAATCACCGGGGAGCTGTTTTTT.

The chain recombines TRBV7-3 with TRBJ2-1; 7 bases align to TRBD2. Germline V gene data show CDR1 as SGHTA and CDR2 as FQGTGA. The trim removed 5 bases at V and 0 bases at J, leaving 10 bases unmatched. This CDR3 is built from 17 residues. The CDR3 region is CASSPRRGGSSYNEQFF. The CDR3 region has the DNA TGTGCCAGCAGCCCCCGGAGGGGCGGGAGCTCCTACAATGAGCAGTTCTTC.

The CDR3 protein is CASSLAGLAETQYF. In nucleotides, the CDR3 is TGTGCCAGCAGCTTGGCGGGACTAGCAGAGACCCAGTACTTC. The genes are TRBV5-4 and TRBJ2-5; 9 bases map to TRBD2. Germline V gene data show CDR1 as SGHNT and CDR2 as YYREEE (reference sequence). The CDR3 extends over 14 amino acids. V trimming: 0 bases; J trimming: 4 bases; junction bases outside the gene matches: 1.

The chain uses TRBV20-1 and TRBJ1-1, with D uncertain. The CDR3 extends over 11 amino acids. CDR1 and CDR2 (germline): DFQATT, SNEGSKA (reference sequence). Between the trimmed V and J ends, which lost 5 bases and 1 base, there was a span of 5 bases. The CDR3 loop reads CSALGNTEAFF. In nucleotides, the CDR3 is TGCAGTGCTCTCGGGAACACTGAAGCTTTCTTT.

The gene calls are TRBV28 and TRBJ2-1; no clear D gene. V was trimmed by 6 bases and J by 0 bases, leaving 9 bases between them. CDR1 and CDR2 from the germline V gene are MDHEN and SYDVKM. This CDR3 region has 14 residues. CDR3 sequence: CASRNGDSYNEQFF. The CDR3 DNA reads as TGTGCCAGCAGAAACGGAGACTCCTACAATGAGCAGTTCTTC.

The chain joins TRBV28 to TRBJ1-4, with 11 bases matching TRBD1. This CDR3 has 15 residues. With 3 bases clipped from V and 8 bases from J, the junction kept 5 bases outside the gene matches. Germline lookup yields CDR1 MDHEN and CDR2 SYDVKM. CDR3 sequence reads: CASSFSGTGGEKLFF. DNA of the CDR3: TGTGCCAGCAGTTTCTCCGGGACAGGGGGGGAAAAACTGTTTTTT.